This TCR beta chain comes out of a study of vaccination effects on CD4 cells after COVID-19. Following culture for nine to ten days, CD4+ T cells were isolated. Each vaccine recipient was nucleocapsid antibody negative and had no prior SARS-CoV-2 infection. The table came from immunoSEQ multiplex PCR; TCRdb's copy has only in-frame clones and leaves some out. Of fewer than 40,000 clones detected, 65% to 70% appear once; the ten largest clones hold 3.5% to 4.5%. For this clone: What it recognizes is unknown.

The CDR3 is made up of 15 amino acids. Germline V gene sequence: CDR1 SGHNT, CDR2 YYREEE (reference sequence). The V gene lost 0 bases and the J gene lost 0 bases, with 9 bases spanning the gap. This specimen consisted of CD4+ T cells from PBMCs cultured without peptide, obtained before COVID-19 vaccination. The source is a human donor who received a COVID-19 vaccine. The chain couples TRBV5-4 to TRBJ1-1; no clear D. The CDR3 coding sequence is TGTGCCAGCAGCTTGGCGCGGAGCATGAACACTGAAGCTTTCTTT. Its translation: CASSLARSMNTEAFF.